The rows below give T cell receptor beta chains drawn from one sample of a study of technical replicates of blood from a few donors. Sequencing was performed with immunoSEQ multiplex PCR; in TCRdb, only in-frame clones are kept and a portion is missing. The data show around 80,000 clones, less than 99% seen once. Sequenced material: T cells isolated from PBMCs. Source of these receptors: a human donor in good health. CDR3s include the opening cysteine and the closing phenylalanine or tryptophan. The D gene is left open where the match is weak. Only some rows state a clone size, as once, few, many or a class for expanded clones.

- - TRBJ2-1 TRBV29-1 14 CSVEEESSYNEQFF TGCAGCGTTGAAGAGGAGAGCTCCTACAATGAGCAGTTCTTC
- TRBD1 TRBJ1-5 TRBV18 14 CASSKTGGNQPQHF TGTGCCAGCTCAAAGACAGGGGGCAATCAGCCCCAGCATTTT
- - TRBJ2-2 TRBV25-1 13 CASGWQGIGELFF TGTGCCAGCGGGTGGCAGGGAATCGGGGAGCTGTTTTTT
- - TRBJ1-1 TRBV14 12 CASSQVGEAAFF TGTGCCAGCAGCCAAGTTGGGGAGGCGGCTTTCTTT
- TRBD2 TRBJ2-5 TRBV7-7 17 CASSLTGTSGRRETQYF TGTGCTAGCAGCTTAACGGGGACTAGCGGGAGGCGGGAGACCCAGTACTTC
- - TRBJ1-1 TRBV27 12 CASSASSTEAFF TGTGCCAGCAGCGCGAGTTCTACTGAAGCTTTCTTT
- TRBD1 TRBJ1-2 TRBV28 13 CASSLTGGSGYTF TGTGCCAGCAGTTTGACAGGGGGCTCTGGCTACACCTTC
- - TRBJ2-1 TRBV7-9 12 CASSLPGNEQFF TGTGCCAGCAGCCTACCGGGAAATGAGCAGTTCTTC
- - TRBJ1-5 TRBV6-1 16 CASSEAPGLGYQPQHF TGTGCCAGCAGTGAAGCTCCAGGGTTGGGGTACCAGCCCCAGCATTTT
- - TRBJ2-5 TRBV20-1 11 CSARDRETQYF TGCAGTGCTAGAGATCGGGAGACCCAGTACTTC
- TRBD1 TRBJ1-2 TRBV30 14 CAWSAGQGRRGYTF TGTGCCTGGAGTGCAGGACAGGGGAGAAGGGGCTACACCTTC
- - TRBJ2-7 TRBV5-6 12 CASSLGGYEQYF TGTGCCAGCAGCCTCGGGGGTTACGAGCAGTACTTC
- TRBD1 TRBJ1-1 TRBV19 14 CASSGTGGANEAFF TGTGCCAGTAGTGGTACAGGGGGCGCTAATGAAGCTTTCTTT
- - TRBJ1-5 TRBV2 14 CASSELYSNQPQHF TGTGCCAGCAGTGAACTTTATAGCAATCAGCCCCAGCATTTT
- TRBD2 TRBJ2-7 TRBV4-1 16 CASSQRTSGSLYEQYF TGCGCCAGCAGCCAGAGAACTAGCGGGAGCCTCTACGAGCAGTACTTC
- - TRBJ1-5 TRBV28 15 CASNRQASFNQPQHF TGTGCCAGCAACCGACAGGCCTCCTTCAATCAGCCCCAGCATTTT
- - TRBJ1-2 TRBV6-5 14 CASSYSAGNYGYTF TGTGCCAGCAGTTACTCGGCGGGGAACTATGGCTACACCTTC
- - TRBJ2-7 TRBV2 13 CASKDISNDEQYF TGTGCCAGCAAGGACATCTCGAACGACGAGCAGTACTTC
once TRBD1 TRBJ1-3 TRBV2 16 CASWDREALSGNTIYF TGTGCCAGCTGGGACAGGGAAGCGCTATCGGGAAACACCATATATTTT
- - TRBJ1-2 TRBV20-1 11 CSARGGGAYTF TGCAGTGCTAGAGGTGGAGGGGCCTACACCTTC
- TRBD2 TRBJ2-7 TRBV6-5 12 CAAGTSGNEQYF TGTGCCGCCGGGACTAGCGGGAACGAGCAGTACTTC
once TRBD1 TRBJ2-7 TRBV7-2 14 CASSLGQGFHEQYF TGTGCCAGCAGCTTGGGACAGGGGTTCCACGAGCAGTACTTC
- TRBD2 TRBJ2-7 TRBV11-3 14 CASSRGLAIYEQYF TGTGCCAGCAGCCGAGGACTAGCCATCTACGAGCAGTACTTC
- - TRBJ1-2 TRBV10-3 14 CAISESKGTGGYTF TGTGCCATCAGTGAGTCCAAGGGAACAGGTGGCTACACCTTC
- - TRBJ1-2 TRBV6-5 13 CASSYEAGYGYTF TGTGCCAGCAGTTACGAGGCAGGGTATGGCTACACCTTC
- - TRBJ1-1 TRBV20-1 11 CSAYMNTEAFF TGCAGTGCATACATGAACACTGAAGCTTTCTTT
- - TRBJ2-6 TRBV28 17 CASRNRSFSSGANVLTF TGTGCCAGCCGCAACAGGTCCTTTAGCTCTGGGGCCAACGTCCTGACTTTC
- - TRBJ2-6 TRBV28 17 CASSLPGVLSGANVLTF TGTGCCAGCAGTTTACCAGGCGTTCTCTCTGGGGCCAACGTCCTGACTTTC
- TRBD1 TRBJ1-5 TRBV7-2 14 CASSFPGQNQPQHF TGTGCCAGCAGCTTCCCGGGACAGAATCAGCCCCAGCATTTT
- - TRBJ2-3 TRBV7-3 14 CASSLTGGTDTQYF TGTGCCAGCAGCTTAACAGGGGGCACAGATACGCAGTATTTT
- - TRBJ1-5 TRBV19 16 CASSTRGPLSNQPQHF TGTGCCAGTAGTACGCGGGGTCCCTTAAGCAATCAGCCCCAGCATTTT
- - TRBJ1-2 TRBV19 14 CASSPGGAYYGYTF TGTGCCAGTAGTCCGGGGGGCGCCTACTATGGCTACACCTTC
once - TRBJ1-3 TRBV15 13 CATSTPQGNTIYF TGTGCCACCAGCACCCCCCAGGGAAACACCATATATTTT
- - TRBJ1-3 TRBV19 14 CASRKQGSGNTIYF TGTGCCAGTAGGAAGCAGGGCTCTGGAAACACCATATATTTT
once - TRBJ1-5 TRBV4-3 15 CASSQDWGDGQPQHF TGCGCCAGCAGCCAAGATTGGGGGGATGGGCAGCCCCAGCATTTT
- - TRBJ1-5 TRBV6-1 15 CASSETGRGNQPQHF TGTGCCAGCAGCGAAACAGGGCGCGGCAATCAGCCCCAGCATTTT
- TRBD2 TRBJ2-2 TRBV9 17 CASSVEPSGHATGELFF TGTGCCAGCAGCGTAGAGCCTAGCGGTCATGCTACCGGGGAGCTGTTTTTT
- - TRBJ2-7 TRBV19 14 CASNRQVSSYEQYF TGTGCCAGTAACCGACAGGTTTCGTCCTACGAGCAGTACTTC
- - TRBJ2-7 TRBV7-9 13 CASSLAGGIGQYF TGTGCCAGCAGCTTGGCAGGGGGGATCGGGCAGTACTTC
- - TRBJ1-5 TRBV6-5 12 CASRNEGTPQHF TGTGCCAGCAGAAACGAGGGGACTCCCCAGCATTTT
- - TRBJ2-5 TRBV9 13 CASSVGAEETQYF TGTGCCAGCAGCGTAGGTGCGGAGGAGACCCAGTACTTC
- - TRBJ2-1 TRBV10-1 13 CASRGSSYNEQFF TGCGCCAGCAGGGGCAGCTCCTACAATGAGCAGTTCTTC
- TRBD1 TRBJ2-7 TRBV13 14 CASSLEGQPYEQYF TGTGCCAGCAGCTTAGAGGGACAGCCCTACGAGCAGTACTTC
- - TRBJ1-1 TRBV28 14 CASSLGQKYTEAFF TGTGCCAGCAGTTTAGGACAGAAGTACACTGAAGCTTTCTTT
- TRBD2 TRBJ2-5 TRBV9 17 CASSDPGTSGRRETQYF TGTGCCAGCAGTGATCCCGGGACTAGCGGGAGGCGAGAGACCCAGTACTTC
- - TRBJ2-3 TRBV5-1 13 CASSSGMTDTQYF TGCGCCAGCAGCTCCGGGATGACAGATACGCAGTATTTT
- - TRBJ2-1 TRBV7-9 16 CASSLKTSIVFSEQFF TGTGCCAGCAGCCTAAAGACTAGTATCGTTTTTAGTGAGCAGTTCTTC
- TRBD2 TRBJ2-1 TRBV5-8 15 CASSLGTSEHNEQFF TGTGCCAGCAGCTTGGGGACTAGCGAACACAATGAGCAGTTCTTC
- - TRBJ2-5 TRBV21-1 14 CASSSGTGEETQYF TGTGCCAGCAGCAGTGGGACAGGGGAAGAGACCCAGTACTTC
- - TRBJ2-7 TRBV2 13 CASRLLVNYEQYF TGTGCCAGCAGGCTACTTGTAAACTACGAGCAGTACTTC
- TRBD1 TRBJ1-1 TRBV9 14 CASSVGGGESGAFF TGTGCCAGCAGCGTAGGAGGGGGCGAATCGGGAGCTTTCTTT
- - TRBJ2-3 TRBV10-3 17 CAISESKVGVLTDTQYF TGTGCCATCAGTGAGTCTAAGGTCGGAGTCCTCACAGATACGCAGTATTTT
- TRBD1 TRBJ1-5 TRBV2 13 CAIGTALGQPQHF TGTGCCATAGGGACAGCCTTGGGTCAGCCCCAGCATTTT
- - TRBJ2-7 TRBV27 13 CASSPGDQYEQYF TGTGCCAGCAGTCCCGGAGACCAGTACGAGCAGTACTTC
- TRBD2 TRBJ2-3 TRBV4-3 17 CASSQDYPSGSTDTQYF TGCGCCAGCAGCCAAGATTACCCTAGCGGGAGTACAGATACGCAGTATTTT